Following are 32 T cell receptor beta chains from one sample sequenced in a study of T cell changes during pregnancy in multiple sclerosis. Repertoires were generated with immunoSEQ multiplex PCR, while TCRdb's copy carries only in-frame clones and drops some. This table holds approximately 12,000 clones, around 90% found once. Specimen: CD8+ T cells from peripheral blood mononuclear cells, collected after pregnancy. The receptors stem from a female donor in good health, enrolled as a control in a pregnancy study.

The rearrangement joins TRBV5-6 to TRBJ2-2; TRBD1 aligns across 9 bases. Germline assignment: CDR1 SGHDT and CDR2 YYEEEE. The V gene end was trimmed by 3 bases and the J gene end by 3 bases; junction bases not matched to a gene: 12. The CDR3 contains 18 residues. Written as DNA, the CDR3 is TGTGCCAGCAGCTGGACCACCGGGACAGGGACCGACACCGGGGAGCTGTTTTTT. Translation: CASSWTTGTGTDTGELFF. Using reference TRBV5-6 and TRBJ2-2 for the parts outside the CDR3, the full variable domain is DAGVTQSPTHLIKTRGQQVTLRCSPKSGHDTVSWYQQALGQGPQFIFQYYEEEERQRGNFPDRFSGHQFPNYSSELNVNALLLGDSALYLCASSWTTGTGTDTGELFFGEGSRLTVL.

The chain has TRBV11-2 and TRBJ1-2; D remains unclear. The CDR3 covers 12 residues. V lost 4 bases and J 10 bases, leaving 13 bases between the germline ends. Germline lookup yields CDR1 SGHAT and CDR2 FQNNGV. The CDR3, as DNA: TGTGCCAGCAGCTCCTCGGTTTTTTTCTACACCTTC. This gives the protein CASSSSVFFYTF.

This clone was seen a few times. The V and J genes are TRBV4-3 and TRBJ1-1; D is uncertain. Trimming removed 0 bases at V and 5 bases at J, with 7 bases between. The CDR3 has 13 residues. Germline CDR1 and CDR2: LGHNA and YSLEER. The CDR3, as DNA: TGCGCCAGCAGCCAAGAAGCGGAGACTGAAGCTTTCTTT. Translation: CASSQEAETEAFF.

The chain couples TRBV5-6 to TRBJ1-4, with D perhaps TRBD1 (5 bases). The germline V and J ends were trimmed by 4 bases and 0 bases, with 10 bases remaining between them. Germline CDR1 and CDR2: SGHDT and YYEEEE. The CDR3 totals 15 residues. CDR3 in amino acids: CASSPGGATNEKLFF. The CDR3 nucleotides read TGTGCCAGCAGCCCAGGAGGGGCAACTAATGAAAAACTGTTTTTT.

This rearrangement joins TRBV4-2 to TRBJ2-3; TRBD2 matches 9 bases. Germline V gene data show CDR1 as LGHNA and CDR2 as YNFKEQ. This CDR3 region has 16 residues. J was trimmed by 4 bases and V by 0 bases; bases with no gene match: 5. CDR3 protein: CASSQDNSGGADTQYF. Written as DNA, the CDR3 is TGTGCCAGCAGCCAAGATAATAGCGGGGGAGCAGATACGCAGTATTTT.

V is TRBV7-2 and J is TRBJ2-3, with D perhaps TRBD1 (6 bases). V was clipped by 5 bases and J by 13 bases, with 16 bases between them. Germline CDR1 and CDR2: SGHTA and FQGNSA. This CDR3 has 12 residues. In nucleotides, the CDR3 is TGTGCCAGCAGCCTAGGGACAAGTGACAAGTATTTT. It translates to CASSLGTSDKYF.

The chain joins TRBV27 to TRBJ2-1; 11 nucleotides align to TRBD1. Unmatched junction bases numbered 2, after V lost 1 base and J lost 6 bases. Per germline, CDR1 MNHEY and CDR2 SMNVEV (reference sequence). The CDR3 has 15 residues. The CDR3 nucleotides are TGTGCCAGCAGTTTATATGGGACAGGGGGCAATGAGCAGTTCTTC. It yields the protein CASSLYGTGGNEQFF.

The chain couples TRBV2 to TRBJ2-3, with 9 nucleotides matching TRBD2. The CDR3 loop spans 15 amino acids. V gave up 6 bases and J gave up 0 bases; unmatched junction bases: 4. CDR1 and CDR2 (germline): SNHLY, FYNNEI. The CDR3 nucleotides are TGTGCCAGCAGCCCCGGGACTAGCAGCACAGATACGCAGTATTTT. It is translated as CASSPGTSSTDTQYF.

The rearrangement uses TRBV7-9 and TRBJ1-2, with D uncertain. Germline V CDR1 and CDR2: SEHNR, FQNEAQ (reference sequence). The CDR3 is 14 amino acids. Trimming shortened V by 6 bases and J by 6 bases, and 17 bases separated the two germline ends. DNA for the CDR3: TGTGCCAGCAGTCCCATTCTAAGGAGCAATGGCTACACCTTC. It is translated as CASSPILRSNGYTF.

The chain combines TRBV9 with TRBJ2-1, with D hard to call. V was cut by 4 bases and J by 0 bases, with 11 bases left in between. The CDR3 loop spans 15 amino acids. Germline V lookup: CDR1 SGDLS, CDR2 YYNGEE. Written as DNA, the CDR3 is TGTGCCAGCAGCATAACAGATAGCTCCTACAATGAGCAGTTCTTC. It specifies CASSITDSSYNEQFF.

The chain is built from TRBV7-9 and TRBJ1-1, with D unresolved. Germline CDR1 SEHNR, CDR2 FQNEAQ (reference sequence). This CDR3 region has 14 residues. V lost 1 base and J lost 1, with 7 bases in between. CDR3 sequence reads: CASSLVAGNTEAFF. DNA for the CDR3: TGTGCCAGCAGCTTAGTGGCAGGGAACACTGAAGCTTTCTTT.

The rearrangement joins TRBV28 to TRBJ2-5, with 8 bases aligning to TRBD1. The CDR3 runs 14 residues. From germline, CDR1 is MDHEN and CDR2 SYDVKM. The trim removed 4 bases at V and 6 bases at J, leaving 7 bases unmatched. DNA of the CDR3: TGTGCCAGCAGTTCGGACAGGGTTTTTCAGACCCAGTACTTC. Its translation is CASSSDRVFQTQYF.

This clone was seen once. The chain is built from TRBV5-6 and TRBJ2-5, with 10 bases lining up with TRBD1. CDR1 is SGHDT and CDR2 is YYEEEE in the germline V gene. Trimming took 2 bases from V and 4 from J; bases not matched to a gene: 2. This CDR3 contains 14 residues. The CDR3 protein is CASSFGTGVETQYF. CDR3 bases: TGTGCCAGCAGCTTCGGGACAGGGGTAGAGACCCAGTACTTC.

This clone has a single count. The chain combines TRBV7-3 with TRBJ2-7; 8 positions match TRBD2. Germline V gene data show CDR1 as SGHTA and CDR2 as FQGTGA. The CDR3 is 13 residues long. V lost 5 bases and J lost 3; bases outside the gene matches: 3. Written as DNA, the CDR3 is TGTGCCAGCAGCCCGGGGGGGGGCTACGAGCAGTACTTC. Translating gives CASSPGGGYEQYF.

This clone showed up just once. The J gene is TRBJ1-2, the V gene TRBV28; D remains unclear. This CDR3 has 17 residues. Germline CDR1 is MDHEN and CDR2 is SYDVKM. Between the trimmed V and J ends, which lost 3 bases and 4 bases, there was a span of 21 bases. CDR3 region: CASSFRRDAGRSYGYTF. CDR3 in DNA: TGTGCCAGCAGTTTTCGACGGGATGCCGGCAGGAGCTATGGCTACACCTTC.

This chain uses TRBV11-2 with TRBJ1-2, with a weak D call TRBD1 (6 bases). Deletions cut 4 bases from V and 3 bases from J, with 12 bases between. This CDR3 is 14 amino acids long. In germline, CDR1 is SGHAT, CDR2 FQNNGV. The CDR3 loop is CASSSGAGDYGYTF. CDR3 bases: TGTGCCAGCAGCTCAGGGGCAGGGGACTATGGCTACACCTTC.

A single count supports this clone. The chain combines TRBV28 with TRBJ2-3; TRBD2 aligns across 10 bases. This CDR3 contains 16 residues. Trimming removed 3 bases from V and 2 bases from J; junction bases left unmatched: 5. CDR1 is MDHEN, CDR2 SYDVKM, per germline. The CDR3 sequence is CASSFPSGRNTDTQYF. The CDR3 DNA follows: TGTGCCAGCAGTTTTCCTAGCGGGAGAAACACAGATACGCAGTATTTT.

This chain uses TRBV27 with TRBJ1-1; D possibly corresponds to TRBD1 (5 bases). The V gene lost 1 base and the J gene lost 0 bases, with 6 bases spanning the gap. Germline CDR1 MNHEY, CDR2 SMNVEV (reference sequence). The CDR3 is 14 residues long. The CDR3 DNA follows: TGTGCCAGCAGTTTATACAGGTTGAACACTGAAGCTTTCTTT. Translation: CASSLYRLNTEAFF.

This chain connects TRBV7-9 to TRBJ2-7; TRBD1 agrees at 7 bases. Germline V gives CDR1 SEHNR, CDR2 FQNEAQ (reference sequence). V dropped 5 bases and J dropped 2; count of bases not matched to a gene: 9. The CDR3 covers 15 residues. The CDR3 spells CASSPLTGTAYEQYF. CDR3 nucleotide sequence: TGTGCCAGCAGCCCCCTGACAGGGACGGCCTACGAGCAGTACTTC.

The chain links TRBV6-5 to TRBJ2-2; D possibly corresponds to TRBD2 (6 bases). V was cut by 4 bases and J by 7 bases, with 13 bases left in between. CDR3 length equals 14 residues. The germline V gene encodes CDR1 MNHEY and CDR2 SVGAGI. CDR3 sequence reads: CASSFGLGGGELFF. CDR3 DNA: TGTGCCAGCAGTTTTGGGCTGGGAGGCGGGGAGCTGTTTTTT.

J is TRBJ1-5 and V is TRBV7-8, with D perhaps TRBD1 (6 bases). The V gene lost 3 bases and the J gene lost 3 bases, with 21 bases spanning the gap. CDR3 length equals 18 residues. CDR1 is SGHVS and CDR2 is FQNEAQ in the germline V gene. The CDR3 protein is CASSLGRRRGAINQPQHF. DNA for the CDR3: TGTGCCAGCAGCTTGGGAAGGCGTCGGGGGGCGATCAATCAGCCCCAGCATTTT.

V gene TRBV28 combines with J gene TRBJ2-1; a weak D match, TRBD2 (6 bases). Germline V gene data show CDR1 as MDHEN and CDR2 as SYDVKM. Trimming pared 6 bases from V and 3 bases from J, leaving 21 bases between. CDR3 length: 17 residues. The CDR3 region has the DNA TGTGCCAGCAGAACACGGGACTTCGCGGGAAACTACAATGAGCAGTTCTTC. This encodes CASRTRDFAGNYNEQFF.

The CDR3 nucleotides are TGTGCCAGCAGTTCCCGACTAGCGGGAGGGCCCACCGGGGAGCTGTTTTTT. This codes for CASSSRLAGGPTGELFF. The V gene is TRBV27, the J gene TRBJ2-2, with 14 bases lining up with TRBD2. V lost 4 bases, J lost 4 bases, and 5 bases stayed unmatched. Germline V gives CDR1 MNHEY, CDR2 SMNVEV (reference sequence). The CDR3 covers 17 residues.

A single count supports this clone. The V gene is TRBV13, the J gene TRBJ2-1; 8 nucleotides agree with TRBD2. V shed 3 bases and J 1 base; nucleotides not matched to a gene: 5. CDR1 is PRHDT, CDR2 FYEKMQ, per germline (reference sequence). CDR3 length: 16 amino acids. CDR3 sequence reads: CASSFYLAGSYNEQFF. CDR3 sequence (DNA): TGTGCCAGCAGCTTTTATTTAGCGGGATCCTACAATGAGCAGTTCTTC.

This clone has a single count. The J gene is TRBJ1-3, the V gene TRBV5-1; D is uncertain. Trimming stripped 5 bases from V and 0 bases from J, with 6 bases between. Germline CDR1 and CDR2: SGHRS and YFSETQ. The CDR3 is made up of 13 amino acids. The CDR3 here is CASRSSSGNTIYF. The CDR3, as DNA: TGCGCCAGCAGATCTAGCTCTGGAAACACCATATATTTT.

This chain joins TRBV18 and TRBJ2-1; 11 bases agree with TRBD1. The CDR3 spans 16 residues. The germline V gene encodes CDR1 KGHSH and CDR2 LQKENI. The V and J ends lost 6 bases and 8 bases, in that order; junction bases with no gene match: 12. CDR3 coding DNA: TGTGCCAGCTCGCCCCGGGGGACAGGGGGTAGCGATGAGCAGTTCTTC. Translation: CASSPRGTGGSDEQFF.

The chain employs TRBV6-5 and TRBJ2-7; 8 bases align to TRBD2. The V gene end was trimmed by 2 bases and the J gene end by 0 bases; junction bases not matched to a gene: 0. CDR3 length equals 14 residues. Germline CDR1 reads MNHEY; CDR2 reads SVGAGI. In DNA form, the CDR3 reads TGTGCCAGCAGTTACGGGACTAGCTCCTACGAGCAGTACTTC. Protein sequence: CASSYGTSSYEQYF.

The chain employs TRBV7-9 and TRBJ2-7; TRBD2 agrees at 12 bases. The V gene's germline CDR1 is SEHNR and CDR2 FQNEAQ (reference sequence). The CDR3 is 14 residues long. The junction had 5 bases not matched to a gene; V was cut back by 5 bases and J by 6 bases. CDR3 DNA: TGTGCCAGCAGCCGGACTAGCGGGATATCCGAGCAGTACTTC. It codes for CASSRTSGISEQYF.

This rearrangement joins TRBV5-1 to TRBJ2-5, with 8 bases matching TRBD1. This CDR3 comprises 15 residues. CDR1 is SGHRS, CDR2 YFSETQ, per germline. The V segment lost 4 bases and the J segment 2 bases; nucleotides outside the gene matches: 7. CDR3 region: CASSQGAGVQETQYF. Written as DNA, the CDR3 is TGCGCCAGCAGCCAGGGGGCAGGGGTGCAAGAGACCCAGTACTTC.

The J gene is TRBJ2-7, the V gene TRBV28; weak D call: TRBD2 (6 bases). Trimming removed 2 bases at V and 7 bases at J, with 15 bases between. Per the germline V gene, CDR1 is MDHEN and CDR2 is SYDVKM. The CDR3 contains 14 residues. The CDR3 sequence is CASSLETRVGEQYF. CDR3 in DNA: TGTGCCAGCAGTTTAGAGACTAGAGTGGGAGAGCAGTACTTC.

This clone ranks as medium-sized. The CDR3 protein is CASIRDRGSGYTF. DNA for the CDR3: TGTGCCAGCATCAGAGACAGGGGATCGGGCTACACCTTC. The chain has TRBV21-1 and TRBJ1-2; no check of the table's D call, TRBD1, against the DNA was made. TRBV21-1 is tagged as a pseudogene. The CDR3 length is 13 residues.

Points on this clone: The same CDR3 also results from other DNA sequences found in this sample. The J gene is TRBJ2-7, the V gene TRBV19, with TRBD1 identical over 9 bases. The CDR3 is made up of 14 amino acids. Per germline, CDR1 LNHDA and CDR2 SQIVND (reference sequence). The V gene end was trimmed by 6 bases and the J gene end by 4 bases; junction bases not matched to a gene: 7. The CDR3 DNA sequence: TGTGCCAGTAGCCCCGGGACAGGGTCGTACGAGCAGTACTTC. As protein: CASSPGTGSYEQYF.